Below, one T cell receptor beta chain is given with its context. What this receptor recognizes is not known. One base away there is no much larger clone; base qualities are not given. CD8 naive samples were CD45RO-negative cells positively selected for CCR7, giving a CD45RA+CCR7+ population that excluded TemRA cells. Donors were healthy HIV-negative adults with no recently reported acute infections or vaccinations. All donors were Caucasian adults living in Nashville, Tennessee, USA. Blood was collected by leukapheresis, and PBMCs were isolated by Ficoll-Histopaque density gradient centrifugation and then cryopreserved in liquid nitrogen vapor phase. Analytical flow cytometry was used to check the purity and quantity of each magnetically sorted T cell population. Genomic DNA was isolated from each sorted fraction and quantified by UV absorbance on a Nanodrop 2000c. Using the deep immunoSEQ assay, TCR CDR3 regions were amplified from genomic DNA by multiplex PCR. Extracted genomic DNA from each cell subset was spread evenly across all wells of several immunoSEQ 96-well plates, with each plate serving as a replicate. For sorted subsets, roughly 200 ng of genomic DNA, equivalent to about 30,000 T cell genomes, went into each replicate PCR. The purified libraries were quantified using a Qubit 3.0 fluorometer, sized with a Bioanalyzer 2100, and then quantified again using the KAPA Library Quantification kit. A separate single-read 150-cycle Illumina NextSeq 550 flow cell was used to sequence each immunoSEQ 96-well plate. The published analysis was carried out like this. Because the immunoSEQ output held only junctional sequences and lacked quality scores, the filtering could not match the filtering applied to full-length reads. To assign V/J genes and CDR3, sequences were annotated using PyIR, a Python wrapper for IgBLAST v1.9, with IMGT germline references. Reads were filtered out if the reads had weak V/J assignments (E-value above 1e-6), no CDR3, stop codons, out-of-frame junctions, or ambiguous translated residues. A V3J clonotype was defined by an identical inferred V gene, J gene, and CDR3 amino acid sequence. The percentage overlap between two repertoires was calculated by dividing the number of shared unique clonotypes by the size of the smaller repertoire. Three approaches were used to assess repertoire richness: RTK rarefaction, the Chao1 estimator, and Recon v2.1 estimates of unobserved clonotypes. Generation probabilities for all TCRbeta clonotypes obtained by the gDNA method from several donors were computed using OLGA. TCRdb retrieved this table from immuneACCESS and kept in-frame rearrangements only. Not all clones are present; in checked studies, unresolved V genes account for under half, and no reason is known for the remainder. V and J calls and clone size come straight from that table; D and trimming were deduced from the DNA. This sample lists more than 2 million clones; approximately 94% were detected once. Around 1.1% of the sample goes to the ten largest clones.

The data are from a study of shared clonotypes between healthy human individuals (dated by TCRdb to between 2020 and 2021). About the investigation overall: The cohort included three men and a couple of women between 18 and 49 years of age. For each donor, CD4 naive and CD4 memory were each run on three plates, CD8 naive on two plates, and CD8 memory on one plate. Blood TCR repertoires of about five healthy adults were deeply sequenced to estimate repertoire size and the extent of clonotype sharing between individuals. Libraries were prepared and TCR repertoires were sequenced by different laboratories using diverse techniques, in order to increase sequencing depth and limit assay-specific biases. Between about 0.94 and 10 billion PBMCs per donor were obtained by leukapheresis.

CDR1 and CDR2, looked up from the germline V gene (reference sequence), are MNHNY and SVGAGI. Relative to germline, V is 5 bases shorter and J is 4 bases shorter, with 9 bases between their ends. The cysteine opens and the phenylalanine closes a CDR3 of 13 amino acids. The retained sequence is limited to the CDR3, 39 bases, with the frame set at the first base. Overall study results and their limits: Even with the large sequencing depth, rarefaction of the sorted-subset datasets indicated that sequencing was incomplete. Compared with non-shared clonotypes, the clonotypes found in all four sorted-subset donors had higher generation probabilities. Larger estimated clonotype richness was generally found for naive subsets than for memory subsets. Because the study included only a small number of donors, the genetic and exposure-history diversity represented was limited. Across four donors, around 5.4% of naive CD4, 3.5% of naive CD8, under 2.5% of memory CD4, and under 0.45% of memory CD8 clonotypes were shared. Sampling was limited to blood, and TCR repertoires in tissue likely differ from TCR repertoires in blood. Pairwise subsampling indicated that sequencing depth was expected to affect the degree of clonotype sharing among donors.

The chain is assembled from TRBV6-6 and TRBJ2-1; possibly the D gene is TRBD1, per 6 matching bases. The sample comprised naive CD8+ T cells sorted from blood. The cell subset or site label for this specimen denotes: CD45RA+CCR7+. This TCR was sampled from a man between 18 and 29 years old in good health. The CDR3 sequence is CASSTGSYNEQFF. At the DNA level, the sequence is TGTGCCAGCAGTACAGGGTCATACAATGAGCAGTTCTTC.